This entry lists 19 T cell receptor beta chains sequenced from one sample in a study of T-cell reconstitution after alpha-beta-depleted transplantation in children. Unique molecular identifiers were incorporated during preparation of the TCRbeta library. TCRdb recomputed calls from the PCR reads with MiXCR, one row per CDR3 protein. Among about 980,000 distinct CDR3 sequences listed, about 29% were seen once. Sequencing was performed on PBMCs, mostly from graft donor cells, taken 360 days after TCRalphabeta/CD19-depleted stem cell transplant. These receptor sequences come from a boy less than two years old who had a stem cell transplant for SCID, so the T cells may come from the graft donor.

This clonotype was detected a few times. This chain uses TRBV6-2 or TRBV6-3 with TRBJ2-3; TRBD2 agrees at 11 bases. Germline V lookup: CDR1 MNHEY, CDR2 SVGEGT. V gave up 2 bases and J gave up 2 bases; unmatched junction bases: 18. The CDR3 runs to 21 residues. CDR3 bases: TGTGCCAGCAGTTACGCTAGCGCTAGCGGGGGGATAATCGACTTCACAGATACGCAGTATTTT. It specifies CASSYASASGGIIDFTDTQYF.

This rearrangement joins TRBV4-2 to TRBJ2-5; 8 nucleotides align to TRBD2. Germline V CDR1 and CDR2: LGHNA, YNFKEQ. V gave up 0 bases and J gave up 5 bases; unmatched junction bases: 11. This CDR3 is 17 amino acids long. CDR3 bases: TGTGCCAGCAGCCAAGATTTGATGGCGGGGGGAAGGGAGACCCAGTACTTC. Translation: CASSQDLMAGGRETQYF.

This clonotype was picked up a small number of times. V is TRBV6-5 and J is TRBJ1-2; no clear D gene. Germline CDR1 and CDR2: MNHEY and SVGAGI. Trimming removed 2 bases from V and 3 bases from J, with 13 bases in between. This CDR3 spans 15 amino acids. CDR3 DNA sequence: TGTGCCAGCAGTTACATTGGGCACGGGCACTATGGCTACACCTTC. Residues: CASSYIGHGHYGYTF.

The rearrangement joins TRBV5-1 to TRBJ2-7, with 8 bases that match TRBD2. From germline, CDR1 is SGHRS and CDR2 YFSETQ. The CDR3 has 15 amino acids. J gave up 4 bases and V 5 bases, and 11 bases lay outside the gene matches. The CDR3 region is CASSVRGLGGYEQYF. The CDR3 nucleotides are TGCGCCAGCAGTGTGCGGGGACTAGGCGGATACGAGCAGTACTTC.

V and J are TRBV20-1 and TRBJ2-1, with D possibly being TRBD1 or TRBD2 (5 bases each). V lost 1 base to trimming and J lost 3 bases, with 13 bases between them. Per the germline V gene, CDR1 is DFQATT and CDR2 is SNEGSKA (reference sequence). The CDR3 loop spans 15 amino acids. In DNA form, the CDR3 reads TGCAGTGCTAGAGTTTGGGGGTCCGTCTACAATGAGCAGTTCTTC. It codes for CSARVWGSVYNEQFF.

The sample holds a few counts of this clonotype. The rearrangement uses TRBV4-2 and TRBJ2-1, with D perhaps TRBD1 (6 bases). Per the germline V gene, CDR1 is LGHNA and CDR2 is YNFKEQ. The ends were cut back, 4 bases at V and 2 bases at J, with 12 bases in the middle. The CDR3 runs to 15 residues. The CDR3 loop is CASSPLQGTYNEQFF. The CDR3 coding sequence is TGTGCCAGCAGCCCTTTACAGGGTACCTACAATGAGCAGTTCTTC.

The chain links TRBV5-1 to TRBJ2-1, with TRBD2 matching 10 bases. This CDR3 has 19 residues. Germline V gene data show CDR1 as SGHRS and CDR2 as YFSETQ. With V trimmed by 2 bases and J by 0 bases, 11 bases remained unmatched. The CDR3, as DNA: TGCGCCAGCAGCTTCGGGAGTAGCGGGGGGCATAGCTCCTACAATGAGCAGTTCTTC. Translating it yields CASSFGSSGGHSSYNEQFF.

The J gene is TRBJ2-7, the V gene TRBV11-2, with 7 bases fitting TRBD1. The ends lost 5 bases at V and 2 bases at J; junction bases unmatched: 6. The germline CDR1 and CDR2 sequences are SGHAT and FQNNGV. This CDR3 has 14 amino acids. CDR3 sequence reads: CASSVEQGTYEQYF. The CDR3 bases are TGTGCCAGCAGCGTCGAACAGGGGACCTACGAGCAGTACTTC.

This clonotype has only a few counts. J is TRBJ2-3 and V is TRBV6-1; unclear D gene. V was shortened by 3 bases and J by 7 bases, with 11 bases between the two germline ends. Looked up from germline, CDR1 is MNHNS and CDR2 is SASEGT. The CDR3 extends over 13 amino acids. This chain's CDR3 is CASSDFLHNTQYF. The CDR3 DNA is TGTGCCAGCAGTGATTTCCTTCACAATACGCAGTATTTT.

Turning to this clonotype: The junction departs from the called germline gene at one end, perhaps through a read error. The CDR3 nucleotides read TGTGCCTGCAGTCCGCACCGCCTTAGCGGGGGGATCACAGATACGCAGTATTTT. Amino acids: CACSPHRLSGGITDTQYF. The chain employs TRBV12-3 or TRBV12-4 and TRBJ2-3; 10 nucleotides line up with TRBD2. The CDR3 sequence is 18 residues long.

Only a few counts were recorded for this clonotype. The chain carries TRBV12-3 or TRBV12-4 and TRBJ2-2; TRBD2 aligns across 10 bases. This CDR3 spans 15 amino acids. The V and J ends lost 6 bases and 5 bases, in that order; junction bases with no gene match: 6. The DNA of the CDR3 is TGTGCCAGCAGCATGGGACTAGCGCGAACCGGGGAGCTGTTTTTT. The encoded protein is CASSMGLARTGELFF.

This clonotype was seen a handful of times. The rearrangement links TRBV12-3 or TRBV12-4 to TRBJ2-3, with D uncertain. The CDR3 runs to 13 residues. Trimming took 3 bases from V and 3 from J, leaving 7 bases between them. This chain's CDR3 is CASSLSRTDTQYF. CDR3 coding DNA: TGTGCCAGCAGTTTGAGCCGGACAGATACGCAGTATTTT.

This clonotype was observed a handful of times. V gene TRBV7-9 combines with J gene TRBJ1-4; no definite D call. The V end was cut by 5 bases, the J end by 0 bases, with 10 bases between. Germline-derived CDR1 and CDR2 are SEHNR and FQNEAQ (reference sequence). The CDR3 spans 15 residues. DNA for the CDR3: TGTGCCAGCAGCCTCCAGGAGGCAACTAATGAAAAACTGTTTTTT. Amino acid sequence: CASSLQEATNEKLFF.

V gene TRBV30 combines with J gene TRBJ1-2; D possibly corresponds to TRBD1 (6 bases). The V end was cut by 2 bases, the J end by 3 bases, with 19 bases between. Looked up from germline, CDR1 is GTSNPN and CDR2 is SVGIG (reference sequence). The CDR3 contains 16 residues. CDR3 DNA: TGTGCCTGGAGTTATCTTCCGGCAGGGGACTACTATGGCTACACCTTC. This translates into CAWSYLPAGDYYGYTF.

The rearrangement joins TRBV29-1 to TRBJ2-5; no clear D gene. The V end lost 3 bases, the J end lost 4 bases, and 21 bases lay between the germline ends. This CDR3 has 16 amino acids. CDR1 and CDR2 (germline): SQVTM, ANQGSEA. The CDR3 DNA follows: TGCAGCGTTGATTCGGGCCTGGGGATTCGAGGAGAGACCCAGTACTTC. It codes for CSVDSGLGIRGETQYF.

CDR3 DNA sequence: TGCGCCAGCAGCCAAGTAGGACTCCGGTGGCGGGGGGGCCAGGAGTCCTTTTACAATGAGCAGTTCTTC. Translating gives CASSQVGLRWRGGQESFYNEQFF. The chain is built from TRBV4-3 and TRBJ2-1; 9 bases align to TRBD2. Germline CDR1 reads LGHNA; CDR2 reads YSLEER. V lost 1 base and J lost 4; bases outside the gene matches: 26. The CDR3 is 23 residues long.

This clonotype was seen many times. The chain links TRBV9 to TRBJ2-2, with 10 bases that match TRBD1. Germline CDR1 and CDR2: SGDLS and YYNGEE. The CDR3 has 16 residues. V lost 3 bases and J lost 2; bases outside the gene matches: 4. The CDR3 region is CASSARTGGNTGELFF. The CDR3 DNA is TGTGCCAGCAGCGCTAGGACAGGGGGAAACACCGGGGAGCTGTTTTTT.

The chain couples TRBV11-1 to TRBJ1-1; D possibly corresponds to TRBD1 (6 bases). Looked up from germline, CDR1 is SGHAT and CDR2 is FQDESV (reference sequence). V dropped 0 bases and J dropped 5 bases, with 22 bases sitting between them. The CDR3 contains 18 residues. The CDR3 sequence: CASSLARGHLGYATEAFF. CDR3 DNA sequence: TGTGCCAGCAGCTTAGCGCGGGGACATTTGGGGTATGCGACTGAAGCTTTCTTT. Supplemented by reference TRBV11-1 and TRBJ1-1, the full variable domain reads EAEVAQSPRYKITEKSQAVAFWCDPISGHATLYWYRQILGQGPELLVQFQDESVVDDSQLPKDRFSAERLKGVDSTLKIQPAELGDSAMYLCASSLARGHLGYATEAFFGQGTRLTVV.

This chain joins TRBV20-1 and TRBJ1-5; perhaps TRBD1 as D (5 bases). The CDR3 is 15 amino acids. V dropped 2 bases and J dropped 4 bases, with 15 bases sitting between them. Germline assignment: CDR1 DFQATT and CDR2 SNEGSKA (reference sequence). The CDR3 protein is CSARRAGSGNQPQHF. The DNA of the CDR3 is TGCAGTGCTAGAAGGGCAGGGTCGGGGAATCAGCCCCAGCATTTT.